A single sample gave rise to the 16 T cell receptor beta chains below, sequenced in a study of T cell repertoires in cytomegalovirus infection. One entry per CDR3 protein results from TCRdb running MiXCR on the reads. The sample consists of hundreds of thousands of distinct CDR3 sequences, roughly a third of them appearing once. Their target antigens are unknown. The sequences come from cultured PBMCs, collected from culture after CMV antigen stimulation. The receptors shown here come from a human donor in good health (CMV status not recorded). Some clones in this sample may be carry-over from other donors' samples.

The J gene is TRBJ2-1, the V gene TRBV12-3 or TRBV12-4; D gene uncertain. V was clipped by 7 bases and J by 5 bases, with 12 bases between them. This CDR3 comprises 13 residues. CDR3 bases: TGTGCCAGCATTAGGCAACTCCACAATGAGCAGTTCTTC. Protein: CASIRQLHNEQFF.

The chain is built from TRBV6-1 and TRBJ2-3; D is possibly TRBD2 (6 bases). CDR1 is MNHNS, CDR2 SASEGT, per germline. This CDR3 is 14 amino acids long. V was shortened by 4 bases and J by 2 bases, with 10 bases between the two germline ends. CDR3 sequence reads: CASSAGEDTDTQYF. CDR3 sequence (DNA): TGTGCCAGCAGTGCGGGAGAGGACACAGATACGCAGTATTTT.

V and J are TRBV6-1 and TRBJ2-7; 7 bases are a match to TRBD2. The CDR3 covers 19 residues. Losses at the gene ends were 6 bases for V and 4 bases for J; bases not matched to a gene: 24. CDR1 is MNHNS, CDR2 SASEGT, per germline. The CDR3 spells CASSLLPALGLRASYEQYF. The CDR3 DNA follows: TGTGCCAGCAGCTTGCTCCCTGCCCTGGGACTACGGGCCTCATACGAGCAGTACTTC.

This clonotype was detected ten times or more. The chain couples TRBV7-2 to TRBJ2-3; D not certain. Deletions cut 5 bases from V and 4 bases from J, with 10 bases between. The CDR3 covers 13 residues. Germline V CDR1 and CDR2: SGHTA, FQGNSA. CDR3 sequence (DNA): TGTGCCAGCAGCCTGGGCCAGGCAGATACGCAGTATTTT. It codes for CASSLGQADTQYF.

This rearrangement joins TRBV2 to TRBJ2-1; TRBD2 matches at 7 bases. This CDR3 is 13 amino acids long. V gave up 7 bases and J gave up 9 bases; unmatched junction bases: 9. Per the germline V gene, CDR1 is SNHLY and CDR2 is FYNNEI. The CDR3, as DNA: TGTGCCAGCACCGAGACTAGCTTGAGTGAGCAGTTCTTC. As protein: CASTETSLSEQFF.

This chain connects TRBV20-1 to TRBJ1-2; unclear D gene. Trimming removed 0 bases at V and 1 base at J, with 12 bases between. The germline V gene encodes CDR1 DFQATT and CDR2 SNEGSKA (reference sequence). The CDR3 consists of 15 residues. Here the CDR3 reads CSARERGAFNYGYTF. For the CDR3, the DNA is TGCAGTGCTAGAGAACGAGGAGCGTTTAACTATGGCTACACCTTC.

This clonotype has just a few counts. The rearrangement links TRBV20-1 to TRBJ2-5; 8 nucleotides agree with TRBD2. The CDR3 has 17 amino acids. Germline V gene lookup returns CDR1 DFQATT and CDR2 SNEGSKA (reference sequence). The trim removed 2 bases at V and 4 bases at J, leaving 15 bases unmatched. The CDR3 nucleotides read TGCAGTGCTAGAAAGGTTCCCAGCGGGAGTACTTTAGAGACCCAGTACTTC. It yields the protein CSARKVPSGSTLETQYF.

The chain is built from TRBV7-9 and TRBJ2-5; TRBD1 matches 7 bases. Germline lookup yields CDR1 SEHNR and CDR2 FQNEAQ (reference sequence). CDR3 size: 15 residues. Trimming at V came to 4 bases and at J to 1 base, leaving 6 bases not matched to a gene. CDR3 in amino acids: CASSSPWDSQETQYF. DNA of the CDR3: TGTGCCAGCAGCTCGCCCTGGGACAGCCAAGAGACCCAGTACTTC.

The chain employs TRBV20-1 and TRBJ1-2, with D perhaps matching TRBD1 (5 bases). V lost 3 bases to trimming and J lost 4 bases, with 15 bases between them. The CDR3 extends over 14 amino acids. Germline values: CDR1 DFQATT, CDR2 SNEGSKA (reference sequence). The CDR3 reads CSARAREKGYGYTF. CDR3 DNA: TGCAGTGCTAGGGCCAGGGAAAAGGGCTATGGCTACACCTTC.

This clonotype occurred a few times. The chain has TRBV7-8 and TRBJ1-5; TRBD1 might be the D (6 bases). The length of the CDR3 is 15 residues. Trimming pared 1 base from V and 4 bases from J, leaving 11 bases between. Germline CDR1 SGHVS, CDR2 FQNEAQ. CDR3 loop: CASSLVTQGNQPQHF. The CDR3 DNA is TGTGCCAGCAGCTTAGTTACGCAGGGGAATCAGCCCCAGCATTTT.

V usage is TRBV7-2 and J usage is TRBJ2-1; 8 nucleotides line up with TRBD1. Germline values: CDR1 SGHTA, CDR2 FQGNSA. V trimming: 7 bases; J trimming: 6 bases; junction bases outside the gene matches: 11. This CDR3 is 15 amino acids long. CDR3 in DNA: TGTGCCAGCATCAAGGGGGCAGGGGGCCTCAATGAGCAGTTCTTC. Translation gives CASIKGAGGLNEQFF.

This clonotype was recorded many times. The J gene is TRBJ1-5, the V gene TRBV7-8, with 8 positions matching TRBD1. J was trimmed by 0 bases and V by 3 bases; bases with no gene match: 4. This CDR3 region has 16 residues. Germline V lookup: CDR1 SGHVS, CDR2 FQNEAQ. The DNA of the CDR3 is TGTGCCAGCAGCTTGACAGGGGCCTTTAGCAATCAGCCCCAGCATTTT. This gives the protein CASSLTGAFSNQPQHF.

The chain recombines TRBV7-9 with TRBJ2-6; D might be TRBD2 (6 bases). The germline CDR1 and CDR2 sequences are SEHNR and FQNEAQ (reference sequence). The CDR3 has 16 residues. V dropped 1 base and J dropped 4 bases, with 11 bases sitting between them. The CDR3 protein is CASSLGSGVGANVLTF. As DNA, the CDR3 is TGTGCCAGCAGCTTAGGGTCGGGGGTCGGGGCCAACGTCCTGACTTTC. The full variable domain, in which reference TRBV7-9 and TRBJ2-6 provide the parts outside the CDR3, is DTGVSQNPRHKITKRGQNVTFRCDPISEHNRLYWYRQTLGQGPEFLTYFQNEAQLEKSRLLSDRFSAERPKGSFSTLEIQRTEQGDSAMYLCASSLGSGVGANVLTFGAGSRLTVL.

The chain employs TRBV10-3 and TRBJ2-1; either TRBD1 or TRBD2 may supply D (6 bases each). Germline CDR1 and CDR2: ENHRY and SYGVKD. The V gene lost 11 bases and the J gene lost 0 bases, with 14 bases spanning the gap. The CDR3 has 14 amino acids. Written as DNA, the CDR3 is TGTGCCTCCGGGGGCCTAACCTCCTACAATGAGCAGTTCTTC. Translated, it gives CASGGLTSYNEQFF.

The chain joins TRBV7-2 to TRBJ2-5, with 9 bases aligning to TRBD2. Germline V CDR1 and CDR2: SGHTA, FQGNSA. This CDR3 comprises 15 residues. V lost 5 bases and J lost 2; bases outside the gene matches: 6. This CDR3 is CASSLRGLAQETQYF. CDR3 DNA: TGTGCCAGCAGCCTACGGGGACTAGCTCAAGAGACCCAGTACTTC. The whole variable domain, remainder taken from reference TRBV7-2 and TRBJ2-5, is GAGVSQSPSNKVTEKGKDVELRCDPISGHTALYWYRQSLGQGLEFLIYFQGNSAPDKSGLPSDRFSAERTGGSVSTLTIQRTQQEDSAVYLCASSLRGLAQETQYFGPGTRLLVL.

This chain links TRBV7-9 with TRBJ1-1; D remains unclear. Germline V gene data show CDR1 as SEHNR and CDR2 as FQNEAQ (reference sequence). Trimming took off 5 bases at V and 1 base at J, with 8 bases between the two ends. This CDR3 is 13 amino acids long. The chain's CDR3 is CASSVSGNTEAFF. In DNA form, the CDR3 reads TGTGCCAGCAGCGTCTCTGGGAACACTGAAGCTTTCTTT.